The rows below give T cell receptor beta chains drawn from one sample of a study of CD8 T cells in ankylosing spondylitis. A single record per CDR3 protein comes from TCRdb applying MiXCR to the 5' RACE reads. The table has about 300,000 distinct CDR3 sequences, more than 9% seen once. Sample: blood, either unsorted or a sorted T cell fraction (not recorded which). Receptor source: a female donor with ankylosing spondylitis or in good health (not recorded which). The CDR3 runs from the conserved cysteine through the conserved F or W. Each record gives: CDR3 length, V gene, J gene, D gene, clone size, CDR3 protein. A D gene is named only where the DNA matches it firmly. Clone size, where shown, is once, few, many, or a class for clones that have expanded.

len: 13; v_gene: TRBV28; j_gene: TRBJ1-2; d_gene: -; abundance: many; CDR3aa: CASSPGTTYGYTF
len: 13; v_gene: TRBV7-9; j_gene: TRBJ2-7; d_gene: TRBD1; abundance: few; CDR3aa: CASSGQGFNEQYF
len: 14; v_gene: TRBV12-3/TRBV12-4; j_gene: TRBJ2-5; d_gene: -; abundance: many; CDR3aa: CASSQGGLQETQYF
len: 13; v_gene: TRBV20-1; j_gene: TRBJ2-3; d_gene: TRBD2; abundance: many; CDR3aa: CSASGGGTDTQYF
len: 15; v_gene: TRBV5-1; j_gene: TRBJ1-1; d_gene: TRBD1; abundance: -; CDR3aa: CASSNHDRENTEAFF
len: 14; v_gene: TRBV20-1; j_gene: TRBJ2-1; d_gene: -; abundance: many; CDR3aa: CSASNDREGNEQFF
len: 13; v_gene: TRBV3-1; j_gene: TRBJ2-7; d_gene: -; abundance: -; CDR3aa: CASSLEPMVEQYF
len: 16; v_gene: TRBV9; j_gene: TRBJ1-1; d_gene: TRBD1; abundance: many; CDR3aa: CASSAGVTGERTEAFF
len: 17; v_gene: TRBV5-1; j_gene: TRBJ2-1; d_gene: -; abundance: many; CDR3aa: CASSLGGGRSAYNEQFF
len: 13; v_gene: TRBV12-3/TRBV12-4; j_gene: TRBJ2-7; d_gene: TRBD1; abundance: many; CDR3aa: CASSARQGSEQYF
len: 14; v_gene: TRBV7-8; j_gene: TRBJ1-5; d_gene: -; abundance: -; CDR3aa: CASSQPGENQPQHF
len: 14; v_gene: TRBV21-1; j_gene: TRBJ2-7; d_gene: -; abundance: -; CDR3aa: CASSKSDRTYEQYF
len: 15; v_gene: TRBV20-1; j_gene: TRBJ2-3; d_gene: TRBD2; abundance: many; CDR3aa: CSASSREGHTDTQYF
len: 15; v_gene: TRBV20-1; j_gene: TRBJ1-4; d_gene: TRBD1; abundance: many; CDR3aa: CSARVEGQGNEKLFF
len: 15; v_gene: TRBV20-1; j_gene: TRBJ2-1; d_gene: TRBD2; abundance: many; CDR3aa: CSATALAGVYNEQFF
len: 14; v_gene: TRBV5-1; j_gene: TRBJ1-1; d_gene: -; abundance: many; CDR3aa: CASSLVDSNTEAFF
len: 16; v_gene: TRBV4-3; j_gene: TRBJ1-2; d_gene: -; abundance: -; CDR3aa: CASSQDPVGGVYGYTF
len: 13; v_gene: TRBV7-2; j_gene: TRBJ2-3; d_gene: -; abundance: many; CDR3aa: CASSSSTTDTQYF
len: 14; v_gene: TRBV11-2; j_gene: TRBJ2-1; d_gene: -; abundance: many; CDR3aa: CATRGATIPNEQFF
len: 12; v_gene: TRBV29-1; j_gene: TRBJ2-1; d_gene: -; abundance: many; CDR3aa: CSVEAEYNEQFF
len: 13; v_gene: TRBV20-1; j_gene: TRBJ2-3; d_gene: TRBD1; abundance: many; CDR3aa: CSATGDSADTQYF
len: 18; v_gene: TRBV28; j_gene: TRBJ2-7; d_gene: TRBD1; abundance: many; CDR3aa: CASTVVTGTTGFSYEQYF
len: 15; v_gene: TRBV24-1; j_gene: TRBJ1-2; d_gene: -; abundance: many; CDR3aa: CATRGLTGEVYGYTF
len: 18; v_gene: TRBV4-3; j_gene: TRBJ2-3; d_gene: TRBD2; abundance: few; CDR3aa: CASSQDFSGGPSTDTQYF
len: 13; v_gene: TRBV7-2; j_gene: TRBJ2-3; d_gene: -; abundance: -; CDR3aa: CASSRGGADTQYF
len: 16; v_gene: TRBV7-2; j_gene: TRBJ2-1; d_gene: -; abundance: many; CDR3aa: CASTDRIGGYGNEQFF
len: 13; v_gene: TRBV12-3/TRBV12-4; j_gene: TRBJ2-2; d_gene: -; abundance: many; CDR3aa: CASSLGDTGELFF
len: 15; v_gene: TRBV5-1; j_gene: TRBJ1-1; d_gene: TRBD1; abundance: few; CDR3aa: CASSLMQGARTEAFF
len: 14; v_gene: TRBV5-6; j_gene: TRBJ2-7; d_gene: -; abundance: many; CDR3aa: CASSLEGTSYEQYF
len: 16; v_gene: TRBV20-1; j_gene: TRBJ1-4; d_gene: -; abundance: -; CDR3aa: CSAQTKGRATNEKLFF
len: 12; v_gene: TRBV10-3; j_gene: TRBJ1-1; d_gene: -; abundance: many; CDR3aa: CAISWGNTEAFF